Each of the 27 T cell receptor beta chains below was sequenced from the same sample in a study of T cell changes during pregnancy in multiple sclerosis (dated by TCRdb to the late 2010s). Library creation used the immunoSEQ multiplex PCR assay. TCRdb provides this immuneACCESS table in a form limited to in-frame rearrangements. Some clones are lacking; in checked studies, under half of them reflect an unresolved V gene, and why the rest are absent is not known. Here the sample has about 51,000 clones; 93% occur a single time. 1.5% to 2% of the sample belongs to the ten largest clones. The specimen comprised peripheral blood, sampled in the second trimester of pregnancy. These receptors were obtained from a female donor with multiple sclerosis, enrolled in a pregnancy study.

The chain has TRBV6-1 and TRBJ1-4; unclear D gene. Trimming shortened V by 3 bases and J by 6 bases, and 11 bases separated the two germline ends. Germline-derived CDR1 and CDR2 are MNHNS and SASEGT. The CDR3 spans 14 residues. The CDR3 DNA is TGTGCCAGCAGTGATCAGGACTTTGATGAAAAACTGTTTTTT. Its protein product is CASSDQDFDEKLFF.

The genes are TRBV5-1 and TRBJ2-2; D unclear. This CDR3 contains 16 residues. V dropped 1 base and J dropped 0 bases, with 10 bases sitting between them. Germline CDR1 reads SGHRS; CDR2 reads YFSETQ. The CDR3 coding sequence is TGCGCCAGCAGCTTGACAGCCCTCACGAACACCGGGGAGCTGTTTTTT. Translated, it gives CASSLTALTNTGELFF.

CDR3 coding DNA: TGTGCCAGCAGTTTACTAGGATCGTTCAAGGGGGCCAACGTCCTGACTTTC. It specifies CASSLLGSFKGANVLTF. V is TRBV27 and J is TRBJ2-6; D ambiguous. Germline V CDR1 and CDR2: MNHEY, SMNVEV (reference sequence). CDR3 length: 17 amino acids. The germline V and J ends were trimmed by 2 bases and 4 bases, with 15 bases remaining between them.

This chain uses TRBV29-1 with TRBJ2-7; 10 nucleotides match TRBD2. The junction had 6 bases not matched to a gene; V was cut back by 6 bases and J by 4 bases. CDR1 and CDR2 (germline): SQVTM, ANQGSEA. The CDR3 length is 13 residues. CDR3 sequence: CSVLLAGRYEQYF. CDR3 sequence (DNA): TGCAGCGTCCTACTAGCGGGACGATACGAGCAGTACTTC.

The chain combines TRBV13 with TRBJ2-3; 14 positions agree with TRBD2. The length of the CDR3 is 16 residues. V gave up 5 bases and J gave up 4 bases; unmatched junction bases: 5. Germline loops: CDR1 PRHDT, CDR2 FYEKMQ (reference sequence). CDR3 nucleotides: TGTGCCAGCAGCATCGCGACTAGCGGGAGGGCAGATACGCAGTATTTT. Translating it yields CASSIATSGRADTQYF.

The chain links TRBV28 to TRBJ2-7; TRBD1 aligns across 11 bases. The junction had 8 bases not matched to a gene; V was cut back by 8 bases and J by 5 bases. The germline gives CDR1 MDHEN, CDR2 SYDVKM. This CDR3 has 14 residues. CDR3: CASGPGQGVHEQYF. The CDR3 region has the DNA TGTGCCAGCGGCCCGGGACAGGGGGTCCACGAGCAGTACTTC.

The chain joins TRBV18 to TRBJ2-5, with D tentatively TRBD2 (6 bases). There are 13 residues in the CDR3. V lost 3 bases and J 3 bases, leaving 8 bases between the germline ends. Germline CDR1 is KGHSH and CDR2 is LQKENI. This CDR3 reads CASSPGLKETQYF. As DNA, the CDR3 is TGTGCCAGCTCACCTGGACTAAAAGAGACCCAGTACTTC.

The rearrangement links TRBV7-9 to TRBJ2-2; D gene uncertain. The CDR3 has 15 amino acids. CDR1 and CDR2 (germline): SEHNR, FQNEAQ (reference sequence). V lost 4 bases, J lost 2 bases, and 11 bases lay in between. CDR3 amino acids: CASSSERPNTGELFF. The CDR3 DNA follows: TGTGCCAGCAGCTCGGAGCGTCCTAACACCGGGGAGCTGTTTTTT.

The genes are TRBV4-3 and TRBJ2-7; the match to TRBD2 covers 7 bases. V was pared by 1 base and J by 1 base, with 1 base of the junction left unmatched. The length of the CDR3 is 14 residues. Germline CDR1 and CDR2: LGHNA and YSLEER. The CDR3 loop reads CASSQGGRSYEQYF. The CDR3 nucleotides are TGCGCCAGCAGCCAAGGCGGGAGATCCTACGAGCAGTACTTC.

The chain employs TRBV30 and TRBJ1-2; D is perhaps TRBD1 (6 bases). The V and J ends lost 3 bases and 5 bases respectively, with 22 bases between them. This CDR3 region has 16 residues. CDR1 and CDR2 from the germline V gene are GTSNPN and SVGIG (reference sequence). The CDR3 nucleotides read TGTGCCTGGAGGGACGGCTACGAGACAGGACTTTATGGCTACACCTTC. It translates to CAWRDGYETGLYGYTF.

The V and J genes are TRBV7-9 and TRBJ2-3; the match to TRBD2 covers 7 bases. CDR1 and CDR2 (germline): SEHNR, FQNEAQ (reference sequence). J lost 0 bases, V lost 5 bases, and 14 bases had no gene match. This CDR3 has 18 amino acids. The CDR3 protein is CASSPARPSSGSTDTQYF. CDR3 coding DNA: TGTGCCAGCAGCCCGGCCCGTCCTTCTAGCGGTAGCACAGATACGCAGTATTTT.

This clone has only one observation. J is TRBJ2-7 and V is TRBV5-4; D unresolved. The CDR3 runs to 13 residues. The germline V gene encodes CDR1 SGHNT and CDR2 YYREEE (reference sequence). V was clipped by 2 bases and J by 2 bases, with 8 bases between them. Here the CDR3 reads CASSFRGAYEQYF. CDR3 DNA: TGTGCCAGCAGCTTCAGAGGTGCCTACGAGCAGTACTTC.

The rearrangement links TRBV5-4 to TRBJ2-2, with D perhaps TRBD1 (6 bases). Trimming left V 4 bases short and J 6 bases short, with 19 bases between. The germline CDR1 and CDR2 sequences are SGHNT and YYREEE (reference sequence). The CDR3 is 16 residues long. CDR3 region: CASSPPTGSRAGELFF. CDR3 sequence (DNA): TGTGCCAGCAGCCCCCCCACAGGGTCGCGGGCCGGGGAGCTGTTTTTT.

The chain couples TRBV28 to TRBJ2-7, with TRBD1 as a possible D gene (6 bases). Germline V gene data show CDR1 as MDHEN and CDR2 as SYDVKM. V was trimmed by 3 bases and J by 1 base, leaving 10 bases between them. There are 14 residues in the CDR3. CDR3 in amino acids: CASSLWDTSYEQYF. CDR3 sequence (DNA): TGTGCCAGCAGTTTGTGGGACACATCCTACGAGCAGTACTTC.

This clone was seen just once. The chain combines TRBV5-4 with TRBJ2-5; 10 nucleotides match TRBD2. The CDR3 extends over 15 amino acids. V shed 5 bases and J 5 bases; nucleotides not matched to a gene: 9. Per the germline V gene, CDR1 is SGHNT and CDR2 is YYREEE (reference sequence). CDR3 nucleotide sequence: TGTGCCAGCAGAGCGGGAGGGCCGAGTAGTGAGACCCAGTACTTC. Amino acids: CASRAGGPSSETQYF. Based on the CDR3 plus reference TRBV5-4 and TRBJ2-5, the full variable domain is ETGVTQSPTHLIKTRGQQVTLRCSSQSGHNTVSWYQQALGQGPQFIFQYYREEENGRGNFPPRFSGLQFPNYSSELNVNALELDDSALYLCASRAGGPSSETQYFGPGTRLLVL.

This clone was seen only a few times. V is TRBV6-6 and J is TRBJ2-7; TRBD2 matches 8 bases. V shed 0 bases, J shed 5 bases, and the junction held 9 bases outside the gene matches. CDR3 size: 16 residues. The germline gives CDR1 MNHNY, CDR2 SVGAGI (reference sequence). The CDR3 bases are TGTGCCAGCAGTTACTCGAAGGGACTAGGATCCAACGAGCAGTACTTC. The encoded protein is CASSYSKGLGSNEQYF.

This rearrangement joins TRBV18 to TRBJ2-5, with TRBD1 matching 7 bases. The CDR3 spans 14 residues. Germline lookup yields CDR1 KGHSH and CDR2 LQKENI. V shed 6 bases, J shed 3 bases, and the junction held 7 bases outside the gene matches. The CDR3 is CASSLGTAKETQYF. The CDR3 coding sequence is TGTGCCAGCTCCCTCGGGACAGCGAAAGAGACCCAGTACTTC.

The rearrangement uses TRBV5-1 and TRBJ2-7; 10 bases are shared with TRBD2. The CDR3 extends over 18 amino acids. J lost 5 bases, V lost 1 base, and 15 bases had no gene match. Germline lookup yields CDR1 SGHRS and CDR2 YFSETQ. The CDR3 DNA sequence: TGCGCCAGCAGCTTGCCCCCCGGGGCTAGCGGGAGTTTCAACGAGCAGTACTTC. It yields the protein CASSLPPGASGSFNEQYF.

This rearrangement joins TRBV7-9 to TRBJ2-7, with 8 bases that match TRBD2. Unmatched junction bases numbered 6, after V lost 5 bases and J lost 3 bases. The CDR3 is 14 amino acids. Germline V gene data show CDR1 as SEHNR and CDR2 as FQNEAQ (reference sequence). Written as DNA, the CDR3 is TGTGCCAGCAGCCGAAGCGGGGGAAACTACGAGCAGTACTTC. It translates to CASSRSGGNYEQYF.

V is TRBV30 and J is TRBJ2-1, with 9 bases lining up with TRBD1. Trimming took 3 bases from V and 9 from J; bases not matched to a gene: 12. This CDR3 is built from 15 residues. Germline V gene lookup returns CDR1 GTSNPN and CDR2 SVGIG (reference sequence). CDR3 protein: CAWRGLTGGWGEQFF. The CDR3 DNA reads TGTGCCTGGAGGGGACTAACAGGGGGCTGGGGTGAGCAGTTCTTC.

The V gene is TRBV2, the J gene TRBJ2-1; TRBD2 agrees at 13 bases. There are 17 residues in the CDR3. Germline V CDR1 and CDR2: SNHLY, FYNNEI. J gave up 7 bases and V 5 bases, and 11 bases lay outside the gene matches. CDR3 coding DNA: TGTGCCAGCAGTCCCCGAGGACTAGCGGGAGATAAGAATGAGCAGTTCTTC. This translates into CASSPRGLAGDKNEQFF.

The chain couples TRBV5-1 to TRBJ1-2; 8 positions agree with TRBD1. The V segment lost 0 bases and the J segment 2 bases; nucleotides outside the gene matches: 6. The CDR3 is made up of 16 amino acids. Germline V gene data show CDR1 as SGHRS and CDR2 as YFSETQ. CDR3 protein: CASSLEIQGANYGYTF. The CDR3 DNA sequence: TGCGCCAGCAGCTTGGAGATTCAGGGGGCGAACTATGGCTACACCTTC. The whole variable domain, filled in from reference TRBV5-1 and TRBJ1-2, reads KAGVTQTPRYLIKTRGQQVTLSCSPISGHRSVSWYQQTPGQGLQFLFEYFSETQRNKGNFPGRFSGRQFSNSRSEMNVSTLELGDSALYLCASSLEIQGANYGYTFGSGTRLTVV.

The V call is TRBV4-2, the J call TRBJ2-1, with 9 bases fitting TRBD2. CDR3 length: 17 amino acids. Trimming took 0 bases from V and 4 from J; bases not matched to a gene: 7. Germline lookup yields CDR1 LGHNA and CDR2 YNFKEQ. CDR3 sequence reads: CASSQDFQREVYNEQFF. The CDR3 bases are TGTGCCAGCAGCCAAGATTTCCAGCGGGAGGTATACAATGAGCAGTTCTTC.

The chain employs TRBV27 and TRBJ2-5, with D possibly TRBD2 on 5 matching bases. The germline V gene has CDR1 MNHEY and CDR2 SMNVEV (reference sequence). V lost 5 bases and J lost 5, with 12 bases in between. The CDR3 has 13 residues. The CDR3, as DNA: TGTGCCAGCAGTGAGTTTAAGCGGGAGACCCAGTACTTC. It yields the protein CASSEFKRETQYF.

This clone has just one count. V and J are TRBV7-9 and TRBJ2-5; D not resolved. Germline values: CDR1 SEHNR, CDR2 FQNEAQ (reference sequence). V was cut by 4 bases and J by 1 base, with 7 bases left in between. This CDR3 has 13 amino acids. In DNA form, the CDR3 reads TGTGCCAGCAGCTGGCAAATCCAAGAGACCCAGTACTTC. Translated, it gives CASSWQIQETQYF.

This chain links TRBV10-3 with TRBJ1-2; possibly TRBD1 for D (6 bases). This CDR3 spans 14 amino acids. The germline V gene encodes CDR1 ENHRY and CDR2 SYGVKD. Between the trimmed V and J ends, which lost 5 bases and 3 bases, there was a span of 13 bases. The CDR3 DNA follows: TGTGCCATCAGTACTCGGACAGATCACTATGGCTACACCTTC. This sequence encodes CAISTRTDHYGYTF.

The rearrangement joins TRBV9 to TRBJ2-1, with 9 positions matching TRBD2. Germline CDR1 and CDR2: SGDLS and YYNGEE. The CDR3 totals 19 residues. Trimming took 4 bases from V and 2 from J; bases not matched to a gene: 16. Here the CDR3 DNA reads TGTGCCAGCAGCCCCCGGCTGGGGGCCCTAGCGGGGACCTACAATGAGCAGTTCTTC. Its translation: CASSPRLGALAGTYNEQFF. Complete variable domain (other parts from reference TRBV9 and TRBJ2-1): DSGVTQTPKHLITATGQRVTLRCSPRSGDLSVYWYQQSLDQGLQFLIQYYNGEERAKGNILERFSAQQFPDLHSELNLSSLELGDSALYFCASSPRLGALAGTYNEQFFGPGTRLTVL.